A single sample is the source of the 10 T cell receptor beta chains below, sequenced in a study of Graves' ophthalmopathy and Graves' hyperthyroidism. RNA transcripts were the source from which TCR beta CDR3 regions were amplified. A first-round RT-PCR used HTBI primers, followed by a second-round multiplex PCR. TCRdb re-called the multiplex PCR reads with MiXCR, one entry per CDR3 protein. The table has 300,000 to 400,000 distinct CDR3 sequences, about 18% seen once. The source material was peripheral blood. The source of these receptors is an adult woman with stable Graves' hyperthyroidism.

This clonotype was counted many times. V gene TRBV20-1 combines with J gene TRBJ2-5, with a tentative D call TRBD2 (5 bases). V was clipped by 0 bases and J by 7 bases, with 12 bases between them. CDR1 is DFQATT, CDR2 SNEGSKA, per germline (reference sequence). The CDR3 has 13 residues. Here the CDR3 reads CSARDKSRGTQYF. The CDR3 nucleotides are TGCAGTGCTAGAGATAAATCCCGGGGGACCCAGTACTTC.

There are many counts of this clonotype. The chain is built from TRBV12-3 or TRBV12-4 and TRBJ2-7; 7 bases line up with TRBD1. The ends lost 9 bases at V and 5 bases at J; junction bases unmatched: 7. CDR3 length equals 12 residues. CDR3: CASTLGQDEQYF. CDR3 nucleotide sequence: TGTGCCAGTACATTAGGACAGGACGAGCAGTACTTC.

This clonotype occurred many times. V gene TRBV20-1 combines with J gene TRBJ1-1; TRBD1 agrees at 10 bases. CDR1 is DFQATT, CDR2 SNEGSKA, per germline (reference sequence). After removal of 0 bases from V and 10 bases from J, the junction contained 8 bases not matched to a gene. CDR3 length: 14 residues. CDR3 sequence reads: CSARDPTGGFAAFF. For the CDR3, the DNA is TGCAGTGCTAGAGATCCGACAGGGGGCTTTGCAGCTTTCTTT.

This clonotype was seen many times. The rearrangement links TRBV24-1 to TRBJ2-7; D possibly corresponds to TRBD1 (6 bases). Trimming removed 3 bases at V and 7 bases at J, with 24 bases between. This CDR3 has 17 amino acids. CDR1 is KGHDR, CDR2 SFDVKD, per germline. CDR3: CATSDPTSDRTAGEQYF. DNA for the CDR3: TGTGCCACCAGTGATCCAACCTCCGACAGGACCGCCGGGGAGCAGTACTTC.

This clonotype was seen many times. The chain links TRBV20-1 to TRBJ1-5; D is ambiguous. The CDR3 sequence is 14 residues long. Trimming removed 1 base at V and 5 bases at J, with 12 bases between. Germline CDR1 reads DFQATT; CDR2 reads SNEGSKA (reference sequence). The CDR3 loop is CSARVYGVDQPQHF. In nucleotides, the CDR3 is TGCAGTGCTAGAGTTTACGGGGTAGATCAGCCCCAGCATTTT.

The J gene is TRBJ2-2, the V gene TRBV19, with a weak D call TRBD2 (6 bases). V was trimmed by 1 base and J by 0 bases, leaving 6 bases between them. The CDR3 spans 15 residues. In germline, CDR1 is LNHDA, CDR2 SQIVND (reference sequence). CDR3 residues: CASSIGGTNTGELFF. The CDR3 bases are TGTGCCAGTAGTATAGGCGGGACGAACACCGGGGAGCTGTTTTTT. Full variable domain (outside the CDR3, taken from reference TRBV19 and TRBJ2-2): DGGITQSPKYLFRKEGQNVTLSCEQNLNHDAMYWYRQDPGQGLRLIYYSQIVNDFQKGDIAEGYSVSREKKESFPLTVTSAQKNPTAFYLCASSIGGTNTGELFFGEGSRLTVL.

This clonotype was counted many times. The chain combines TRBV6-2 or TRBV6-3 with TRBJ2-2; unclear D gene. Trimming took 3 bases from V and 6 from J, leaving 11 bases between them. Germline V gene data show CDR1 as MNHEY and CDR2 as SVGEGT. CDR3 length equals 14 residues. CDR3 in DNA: TGTGCCAGCAGTTATCTGTTCGTCGCCGGGGAGCTGTTTTTT. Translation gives CASSYLFVAGELFF.

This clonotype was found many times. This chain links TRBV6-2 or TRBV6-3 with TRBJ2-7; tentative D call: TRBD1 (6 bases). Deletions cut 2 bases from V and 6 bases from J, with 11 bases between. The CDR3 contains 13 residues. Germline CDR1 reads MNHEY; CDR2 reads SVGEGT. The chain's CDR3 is CASSYNQGTEQYF. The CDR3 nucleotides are TGTGCCAGCAGTTACAACCAGGGGACCGAGCAGTACTTC.

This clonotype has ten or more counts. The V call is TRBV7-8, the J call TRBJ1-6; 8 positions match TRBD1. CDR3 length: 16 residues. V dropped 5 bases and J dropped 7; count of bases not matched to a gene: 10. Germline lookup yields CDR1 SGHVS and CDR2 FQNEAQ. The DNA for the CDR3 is TGTGCCAGCAGCCCGAGCAGGGGGCCTCGCAATTCACCCCTCCACTTT. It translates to CASSPSRGPRNSPLHF.

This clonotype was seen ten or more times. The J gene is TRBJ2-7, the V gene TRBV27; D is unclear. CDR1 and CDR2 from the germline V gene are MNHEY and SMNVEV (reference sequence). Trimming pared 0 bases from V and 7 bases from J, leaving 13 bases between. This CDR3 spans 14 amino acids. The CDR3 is CASSLSADLGEQYF. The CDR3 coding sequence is TGTGCCAGCAGTTTATCCGCCGATTTGGGGGAGCAGTACTTC.